This T cell receptor beta chain is drawn from a study of CD8 T cells in Susac syndrome. Study observations and caveats: The TCR sequencing and HLA analysis in the study involved a relatively small number of individuals, as the study acknowledged.

V was shortened by 1 base and J by 4 bases, with 5 bases between the two germline ends. The CDR3 has 12 residues. Germline V gene sequence: CDR1 PRHDT, CDR2 FYEKMQ (reference sequence). Regarding this clonotype: Its cognate antigen is unknown.

The study sequenced TCR beta in blood CD8+ and CD4+ T cells. The multiple sclerosis controls were treatment-naive patients, and their relapsing-remitting disease was stable or active. Reverse transcription used roughly 0.45 to 1 ug RNA and random hexamers. Amplification of TCR beta CDR3 spanned 54 Vbeta and 13 Jbeta via immunoSEQ multiplex PCR. TCRdb called the immunoSEQ multiplex PCR reads again in MiXCR, with one record for every CDR3 protein. Among approximately 80,000 distinct CDR3 sequences, 91% were seen once, and the ten largest hold just over 0.5%. The clonotype was recovered from a human donor with multiple sclerosis. Material for sequencing was CD8+ T cells from PBMCs. V gene TRBV13 combines with J gene TRBJ2-7, with D uncertain. CDR3 nucleotides: TGTGCCAGCAGCTTAGCAGAATACGAGCAGTACTTC. It specifies CASSLAEYEQYF. Full variable domain (remainder filled in from reference TRBV13 and TRBJ2-7): AAGVIQSPRHLIKEKRETATLKCYPIPRHDTVYWYQQGPGQDPQFLISFYEKMQSDKGSIPDRFSAQQFSDYHSELNMSSLELGDSALYFCASSLAEYEQYFGPGTRLTVT.